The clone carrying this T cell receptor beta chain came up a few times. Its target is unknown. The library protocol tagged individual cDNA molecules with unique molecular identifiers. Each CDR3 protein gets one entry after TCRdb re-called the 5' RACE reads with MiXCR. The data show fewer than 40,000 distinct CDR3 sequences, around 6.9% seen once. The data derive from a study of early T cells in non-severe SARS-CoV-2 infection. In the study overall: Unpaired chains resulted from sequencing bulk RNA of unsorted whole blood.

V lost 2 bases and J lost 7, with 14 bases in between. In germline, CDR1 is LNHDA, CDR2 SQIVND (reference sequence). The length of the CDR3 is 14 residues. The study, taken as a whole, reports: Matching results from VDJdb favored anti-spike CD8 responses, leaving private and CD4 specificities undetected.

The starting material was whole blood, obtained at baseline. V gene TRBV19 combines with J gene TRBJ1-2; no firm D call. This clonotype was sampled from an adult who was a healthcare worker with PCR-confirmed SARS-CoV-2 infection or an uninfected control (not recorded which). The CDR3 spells CASSISARLLGYTF. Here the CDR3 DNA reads TGTGCCAGTAGTATATCTGCCCGACTCCTTGGCTACACCTTC.